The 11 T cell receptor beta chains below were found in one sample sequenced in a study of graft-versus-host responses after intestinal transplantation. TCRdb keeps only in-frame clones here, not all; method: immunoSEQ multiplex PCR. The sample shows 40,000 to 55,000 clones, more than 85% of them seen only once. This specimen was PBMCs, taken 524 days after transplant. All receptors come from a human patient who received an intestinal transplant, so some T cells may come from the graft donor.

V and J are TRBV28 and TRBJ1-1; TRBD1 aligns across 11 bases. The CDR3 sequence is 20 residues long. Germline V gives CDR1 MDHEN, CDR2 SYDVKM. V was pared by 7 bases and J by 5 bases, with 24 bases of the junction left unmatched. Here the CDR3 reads CASTSFLIPGQGATGTEAFF. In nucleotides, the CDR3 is TGTGCCAGCACCTCTTTTTTAATCCCCGGACAGGGGGCTACTGGAACTGAAGCTTTCTTT.

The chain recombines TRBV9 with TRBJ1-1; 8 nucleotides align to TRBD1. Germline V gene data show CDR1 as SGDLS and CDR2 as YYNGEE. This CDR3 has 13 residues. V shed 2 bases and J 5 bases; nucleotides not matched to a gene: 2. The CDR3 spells CASSVNRGTEAFF. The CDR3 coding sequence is TGTGCCAGCAGCGTGAACAGGGGGACTGAAGCTTTCTTT.

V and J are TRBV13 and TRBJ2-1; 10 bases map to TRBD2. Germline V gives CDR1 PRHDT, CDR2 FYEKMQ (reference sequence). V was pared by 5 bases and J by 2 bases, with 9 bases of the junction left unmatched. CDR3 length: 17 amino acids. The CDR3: CASSPLPTSGTYNEQFF. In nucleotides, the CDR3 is TGTGCCAGCAGCCCCCTCCCCACTAGCGGGACCTACAATGAGCAGTTCTTC.

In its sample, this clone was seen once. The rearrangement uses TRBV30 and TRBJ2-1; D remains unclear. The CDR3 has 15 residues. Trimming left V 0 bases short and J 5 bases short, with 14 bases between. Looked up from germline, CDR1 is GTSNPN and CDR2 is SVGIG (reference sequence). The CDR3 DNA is TGTGCCTGGAGTGTAGGCATACGAAGCCACAATGAGCAGTTCTTC. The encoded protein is CAWSVGIRSHNEQFF.

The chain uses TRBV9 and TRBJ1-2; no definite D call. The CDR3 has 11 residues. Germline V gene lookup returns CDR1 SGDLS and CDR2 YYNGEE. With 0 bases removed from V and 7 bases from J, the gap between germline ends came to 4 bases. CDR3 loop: CASSVGFGYTF. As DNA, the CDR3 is TGTGCCAGCAGCGTAGGTTTTGGCTACACCTTC.

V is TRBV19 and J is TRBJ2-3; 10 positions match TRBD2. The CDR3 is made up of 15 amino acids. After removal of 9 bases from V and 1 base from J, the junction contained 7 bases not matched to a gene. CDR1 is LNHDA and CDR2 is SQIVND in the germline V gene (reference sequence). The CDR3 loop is CASKLAGWGTDTQYF. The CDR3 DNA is TGTGCCAGCAAACTAGCGGGGTGGGGCACAGATACGCAGTATTTT.

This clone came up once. CDR3 nucleotide sequence: TGTGCCAGCAGTCTTAAACCTGGGGGACGGGACAGATACACCGGGGAGCTGTTTTTT. Its protein is CASSLKPGGRDRYTGELFF. The rearrangement joins TRBV7-8 to TRBJ2-2, with TRBD1 identical over 7 bases. In germline, CDR1 is SGHVS, CDR2 FQNEAQ. This CDR3 has 19 amino acids. Trimming removed 6 bases from V and 3 bases from J; junction bases left unmatched: 19.

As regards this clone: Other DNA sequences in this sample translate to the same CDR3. DNA of the CDR3: TGTGCCAGCAGCCAGGGTAATGAGCAGTTCTTC. Its translation: CASSQGNEQFF. The chain couples TRBV14 to TRBJ2-1; D not resolved. The CDR3 extends over 11 amino acids. V was shortened by 3 bases and J by 7 bases, with 4 bases between the two germline ends. CDR1 and CDR2 (germline): SGHDN, FVKESK.

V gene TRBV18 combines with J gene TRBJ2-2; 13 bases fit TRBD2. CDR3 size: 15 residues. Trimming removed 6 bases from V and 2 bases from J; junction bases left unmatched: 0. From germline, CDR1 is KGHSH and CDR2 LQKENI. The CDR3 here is CASSGLAGNTGELFF. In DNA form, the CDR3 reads TGTGCCAGCTCGGGACTAGCGGGAAACACCGGGGAGCTGTTTTTT.

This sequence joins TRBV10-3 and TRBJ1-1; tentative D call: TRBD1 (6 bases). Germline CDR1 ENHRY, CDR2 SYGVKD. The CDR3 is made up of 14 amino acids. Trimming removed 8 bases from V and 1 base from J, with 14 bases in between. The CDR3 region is CAIGTQTGNTEAFF. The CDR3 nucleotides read TGTGCCATCGGCACGCAGACAGGGAACACTGAAGCTTTCTTT.

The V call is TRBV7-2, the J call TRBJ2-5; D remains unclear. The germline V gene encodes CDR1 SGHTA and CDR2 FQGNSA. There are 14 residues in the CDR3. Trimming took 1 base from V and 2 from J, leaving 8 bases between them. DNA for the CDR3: TGTGCCAGCAGCTTAGAGCGACCTCAAGAGACCCAGTACTTC. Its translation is CASSLERPQETQYF.